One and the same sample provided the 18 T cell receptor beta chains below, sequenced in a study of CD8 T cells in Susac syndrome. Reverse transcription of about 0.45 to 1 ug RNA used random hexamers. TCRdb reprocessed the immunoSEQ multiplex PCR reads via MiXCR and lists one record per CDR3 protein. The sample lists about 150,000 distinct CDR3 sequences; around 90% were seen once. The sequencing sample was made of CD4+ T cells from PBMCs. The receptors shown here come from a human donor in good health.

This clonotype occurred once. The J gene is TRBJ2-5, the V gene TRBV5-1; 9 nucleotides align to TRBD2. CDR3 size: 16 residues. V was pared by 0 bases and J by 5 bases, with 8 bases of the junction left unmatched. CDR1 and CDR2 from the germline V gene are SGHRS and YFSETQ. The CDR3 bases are TGCGCCAGCAGCTTGGTATTAGCGGGAGCAGAGGAGACCCAGTACTTC. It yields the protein CASSLVLAGAEETQYF.

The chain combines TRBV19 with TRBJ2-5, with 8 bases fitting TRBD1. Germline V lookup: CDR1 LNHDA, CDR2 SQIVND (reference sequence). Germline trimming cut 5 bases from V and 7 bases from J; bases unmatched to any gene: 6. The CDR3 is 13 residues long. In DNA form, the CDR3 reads TGTGCCAGTAGTGGGACAGGTCTGGGGACCCAGTACTTC. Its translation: CASSGTGLGTQYF.

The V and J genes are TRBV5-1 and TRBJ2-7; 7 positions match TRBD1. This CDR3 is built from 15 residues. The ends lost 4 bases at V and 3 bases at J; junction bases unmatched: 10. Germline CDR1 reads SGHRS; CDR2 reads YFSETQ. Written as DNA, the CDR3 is TGCGCCAGCAGCAGGGGGACCGGGACAGACTACGAGCAGTACTTC. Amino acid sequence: CASSRGTGTDYEQYF.

The CDR3 nucleotides read TGTGCCAGCAGTTACTCGAGTTCAGCTAGCTACGAGCAGTACTTC. Translating gives CASSYSSSASYEQYF. The chain carries TRBV6-5 and TRBJ2-7; D call uncertain. The CDR3 is made up of 15 amino acids. Germline V CDR1 and CDR2: MNHEY, SVGAGI. The ends were cut back, 0 bases at V and 3 bases at J, with 12 bases in the middle.

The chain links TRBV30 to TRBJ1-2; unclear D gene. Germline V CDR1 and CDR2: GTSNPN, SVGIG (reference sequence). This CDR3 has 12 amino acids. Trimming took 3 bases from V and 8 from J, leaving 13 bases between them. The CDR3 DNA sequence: TGTGCCTGGAGCTCAGGTATCCGCGGCTACACCTTC. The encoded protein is CAWSSGIRGYTF. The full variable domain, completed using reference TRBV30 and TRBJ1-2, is SQTIHQWPATLVQPVGSPLSLECTVEGTSNPNLYWYRQAAGRGLQLLFYSVGIGQISSEVPQNLSASRPQDRQFILSSKKLLLSDSGFYLCAWSSGIRGYTFGSGTRLTVV.

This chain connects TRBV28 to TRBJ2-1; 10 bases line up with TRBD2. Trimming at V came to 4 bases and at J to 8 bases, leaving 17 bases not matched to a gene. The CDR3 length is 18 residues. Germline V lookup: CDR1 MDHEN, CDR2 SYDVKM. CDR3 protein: CASSSFGRGLAGAYEQFF. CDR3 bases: TGTGCCAGCAGTTCCTTCGGGAGGGGGCTAGCGGGAGCCTATGAGCAGTTCTTC.

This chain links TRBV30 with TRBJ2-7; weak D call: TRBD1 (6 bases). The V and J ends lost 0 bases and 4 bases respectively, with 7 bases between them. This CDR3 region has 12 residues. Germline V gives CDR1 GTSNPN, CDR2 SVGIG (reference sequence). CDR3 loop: CAWSVQGYEQYF. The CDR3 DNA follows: TGTGCCTGGAGTGTACAGGGTTACGAGCAGTACTTC.

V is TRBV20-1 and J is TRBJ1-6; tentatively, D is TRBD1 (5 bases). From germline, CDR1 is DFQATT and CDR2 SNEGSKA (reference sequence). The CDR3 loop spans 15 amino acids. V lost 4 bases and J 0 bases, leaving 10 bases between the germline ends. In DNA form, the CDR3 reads TGCAGTGCTACAGGGAAATTCTCCTATAATTCACCCCTCCACTTT. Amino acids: CSATGKFSYNSPLHF.

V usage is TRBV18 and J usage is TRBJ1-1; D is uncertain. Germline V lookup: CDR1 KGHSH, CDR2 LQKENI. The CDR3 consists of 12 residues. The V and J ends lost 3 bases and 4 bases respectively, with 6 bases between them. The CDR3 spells CASSPRPTEAFF. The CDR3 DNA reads TGTGCCAGCTCACCCCGACCCACTGAAGCTTTCTTT.

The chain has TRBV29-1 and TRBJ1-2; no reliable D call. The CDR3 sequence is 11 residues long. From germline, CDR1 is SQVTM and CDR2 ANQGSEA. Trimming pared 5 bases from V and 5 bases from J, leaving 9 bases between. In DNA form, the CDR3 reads TGCAGCGTTTCGGACGGTTATGGCTACACCTTC. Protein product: CSVSDGYGYTF.

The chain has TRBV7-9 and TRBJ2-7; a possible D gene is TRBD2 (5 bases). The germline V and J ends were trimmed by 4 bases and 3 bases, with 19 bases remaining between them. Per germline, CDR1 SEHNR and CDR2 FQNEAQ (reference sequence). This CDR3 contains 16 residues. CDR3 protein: CASSSPHGRVRYEQYF. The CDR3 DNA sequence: TGTGCCAGCAGCTCCCCCCATGGGCGGGTGCGCTACGAGCAGTACTTC.

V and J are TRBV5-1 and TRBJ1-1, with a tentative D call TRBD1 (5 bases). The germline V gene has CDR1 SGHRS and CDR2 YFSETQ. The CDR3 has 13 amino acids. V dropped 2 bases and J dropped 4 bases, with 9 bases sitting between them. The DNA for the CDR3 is TGCGCCAGCAGCTTAGGGGAAACCACTGAAGCTTTCTTT. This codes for CASSLGETTEAFF.

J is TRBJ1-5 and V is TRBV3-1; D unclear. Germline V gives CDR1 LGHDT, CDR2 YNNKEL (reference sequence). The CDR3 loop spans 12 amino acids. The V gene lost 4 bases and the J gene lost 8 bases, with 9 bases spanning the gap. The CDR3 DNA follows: TGTGCCAGCAGCCTCGGGTCCGAGCCCCAGCATTTT. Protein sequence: CASSLGSEPQHF.

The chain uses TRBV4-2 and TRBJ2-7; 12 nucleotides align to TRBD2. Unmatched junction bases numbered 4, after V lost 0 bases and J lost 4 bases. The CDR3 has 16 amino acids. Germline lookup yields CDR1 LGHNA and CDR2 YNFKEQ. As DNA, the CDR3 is TGTGCCAGCAGCCAAGATCAGACTAGCGGGAGTTACGAGCAGTACTTC. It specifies CASSQDQTSGSYEQYF.

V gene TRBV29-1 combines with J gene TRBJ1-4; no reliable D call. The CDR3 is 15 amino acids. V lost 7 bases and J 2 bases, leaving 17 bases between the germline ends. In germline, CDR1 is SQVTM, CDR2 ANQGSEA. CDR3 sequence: CSATLSGGTNEKLFF. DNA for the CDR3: TGCAGCGCGACCCTCTCGGGCGGCACTAATGAAAAACTGTTTTTT.

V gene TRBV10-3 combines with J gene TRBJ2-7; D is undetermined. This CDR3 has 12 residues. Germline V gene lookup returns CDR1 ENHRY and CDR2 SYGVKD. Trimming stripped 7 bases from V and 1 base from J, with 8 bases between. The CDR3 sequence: CAIKGFSYEQYF. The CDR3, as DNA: TGTGCCATCAAGGGCTTTTCCTACGAGCAGTACTTC.

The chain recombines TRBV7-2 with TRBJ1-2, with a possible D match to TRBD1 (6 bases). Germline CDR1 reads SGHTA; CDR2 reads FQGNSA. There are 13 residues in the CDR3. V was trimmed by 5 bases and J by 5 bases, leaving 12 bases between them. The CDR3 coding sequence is TGTGCCAGCAGCCCAGACAGGCAGTATGGCTACACCTTC. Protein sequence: CASSPDRQYGYTF. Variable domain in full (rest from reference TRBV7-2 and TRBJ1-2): GAGVSQSPSNKVTEKGKDVELRCDPISGHTALYWYRQSLGQGLEFLIYFQGNSAPDKSGLPSDRFSAERTGGSVSTLTIQRTQQEDSAVYLCASSPDRQYGYTFGSGTRLTVV.

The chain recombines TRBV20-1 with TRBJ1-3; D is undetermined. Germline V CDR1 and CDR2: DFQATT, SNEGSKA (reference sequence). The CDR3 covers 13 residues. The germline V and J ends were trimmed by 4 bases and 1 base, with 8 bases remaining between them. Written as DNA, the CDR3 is TGCAGTGCTACGTGGTCTTCTGGAAACACCATATATTTT. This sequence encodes CSATWSSGNTIYF.